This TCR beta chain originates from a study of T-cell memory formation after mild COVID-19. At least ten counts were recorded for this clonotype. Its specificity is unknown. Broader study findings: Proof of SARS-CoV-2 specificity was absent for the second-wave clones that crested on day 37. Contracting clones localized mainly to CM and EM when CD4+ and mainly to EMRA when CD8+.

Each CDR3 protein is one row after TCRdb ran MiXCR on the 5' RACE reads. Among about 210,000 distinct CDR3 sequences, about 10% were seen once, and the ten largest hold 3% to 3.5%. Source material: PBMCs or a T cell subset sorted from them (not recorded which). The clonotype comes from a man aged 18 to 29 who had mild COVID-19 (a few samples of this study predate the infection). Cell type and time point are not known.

The CDR3 protein is CASGPGAMTGELFF. As DNA, the CDR3 is TGTGCTAGTGGTCCCGGGGCTATGACCGGGGAGCTGTTTTTT. The gene calls are TRBV12-5 and TRBJ2-2; tentatively, D is TRBD1 or TRBD2 (5 bases each). V lost 5 bases, J lost 5 bases, and 12 bases lay in between. CDR3 size: 14 residues. Germline loops: CDR1 LGHNT, CDR2 FRNRAP.